This entry features one T cell receptor beta chain sequence. This specimen belongs to a study of blood T cell repertoires in COVID-19. The repertoire was sequenced with immunoSEQ multiplex PCR; TCRdb's copy has only in-frame clones and lacks some. Here the sample spans approximately 270,000 clones, 86% being singletons. The CDR3 has 15 residues. Germline V lookup: CDR1 SGHDT, CDR2 YYEEEE. The V gene end was trimmed by 0 bases and the J gene end by 4 bases; junction bases not matched to a gene: 5. V and J are TRBV5-6 and TRBJ1-2; 8 nucleotides align to TRBD1. The sequenced sample consisted of peripheral blood. The receptor's source is a middle-aged man with active or convalescent COVID-19. In DNA form, the CDR3 reads TGTGCCAGCAGCTTGGTGTCAGGGGGCAGCTATGGCTACACCTTC. Translating it yields CASSLVSGGSYGYTF.